This record covers a single T cell receptor beta chain. Its target antigen remains unknown. No much larger clone is present one base from it, and per-base qualities are unavailable. CDR3 length: 13 amino acids, cysteine to phenylalanine. Here the CDR3 DNA is all that survives: 39 bases in frame from base 1. For this chain, trimming is 4 bases at the V end and 5 bases at the J end, and the number of junction bases without a gene match is 5. In the prospective study, participants were about 18 to 90 years old, resided in under 30 geographic areas of the United States, and were enrolled through a virtual design. Cohort assignment in the prospective study relied on participant-reported clinical history from a screening survey and a study questionnaire. Recovered participants in ImmuneRACE Cohort 3 were defined as having two consecutive negative NP/OP PCR tests, clearance from a healthcare professional, or resolution of symptoms. Mobile phlebotomists in the prospective study collected whole blood, serum and a nasopharyngeal or oropharyngeal swab from every participant. Participants in the prospective study had the option to provide additional blood draws and questionnaires over an approximately 2-month period. Prospective study blood samples were shipped either frozen or at room temperature before DNA extraction.

The entry originates in a study of blood T cell repertoires in COVID-19 (TCRdb year 2020). The study in broad terms: Samples from collaborators originated in the United States, Italy and Spain and spanned both the acute and convalescent phases of COVID-19. The material from the prospective study consisted of cDNA or gDNA derived from T cells, B-cell-depleted T cells, or PBMCs. The dataset comprised deeply sampled blood TCRbeta repertoires from subjects exposed to, actively infected with, or recovered from COVID-19. The repertoires were made available in a free public database intended to serve as a resource for research on the immune response to SARS-CoV-2. The samples were drawn from two sources: the first 160 participants of the ongoing ImmuneRACE study, and 1,000 to 1,500 subjects contributed by 6 global collaborators. The sample metadata nearly always contained a de-identified subject ID, COVID-19 status, age in years and sex. Where available, HLA class I and class II types were obtained from metadata supplied by the sample provider rather than from assay-based typing.

What the research found in general, with its limitations: How much clinical and demographic metadata was included differed by source and by participant, and the metadata was provided uncurated.

TCRbeta CDR3 regions were amplified from genomic DNA by means of the immunoSEQ Assay, a bias-controlled multiplex PCR. In the source study's methods: The number of nucleated cells in each sample was estimated from the amplification of reference gene primers within the assay. To quantify the absolute abundance of each unique TCRbeta CDR3 rearrangement, sequence reads were collapsed and filtered. Productive Simpson clonality was computed per sample as the square root of Simpson's diversity index over productive rearrangements. TCRdb obtained this table from immuneACCESS and retained in-frame rearrangements with V and J assigned. These tables miss some clones; where compared with another copy, unresolved V genes account for less than half of the shortfall, and the remainder is unexplained. V and J calls plus clone size are reproduced from that table; the DNA served to infer D and trimming. The sample table shows a few hundred thousand clones, and approximately 85% are seen once. The biggest ten clones account for less than 2.5% of the sample.

The chain is assembled from TRBV12-3 or TRBV12-4 and TRBJ2-7; TRBD2 fits 7 bases in the junction. Material: PBMCs or T cells enriched from blood (not recorded which). The receptor was derived from a woman aged 45 to 65 who had recovered from COVID-19. CDR3 protein: CASSSGLLNEQYF. The DNA sequence reads TGTGCCAGCAGTTCGGGACTACTCAACGAGCAGTACTTC.